Shown below are 25 T cell receptor beta chains from a single sample sequenced in a study. TCRdb independently ran MiXCR on the RT-PCR reads; one entry per CDR3 protein. The sample has more than 600,000 distinct CDR3 sequences, approximately 15% seen once. Material: memory CD4+ T cells from blood. Receptors originate from a female donor in good health, serving as a healthy control.

This clonotype was seen a handful of times. The V gene is TRBV20-1, the J gene TRBJ1-6; no reliable D call. CDR1 is DFQATT and CDR2 is SNEGSKA in the germline V gene (reference sequence). The CDR3 covers 14 residues. Trimming took 5 bases from V and 0 from J, leaving 8 bases between them. In DNA, the CDR3 is TGCAGTGCTCCGGGGAGCTCCTATAATTCACCCCTCCACTTT. It codes for CSAPGSSYNSPLHF.

This clonotype was seen more than once but under ten times. The chain carries TRBV6-6 and TRBJ2-3; 8 bases line up with TRBD1. Germline-derived CDR1 and CDR2 are MNHNY and SVGAGI (reference sequence). The J segment lost 4 bases and the V segment lost 5 bases, leaving 11 bases of the junction unmatched. CDR3 size: 16 residues. CDR3 region: CASSTTMDRAADTQYF. Here the CDR3 DNA reads TGTGCCAGCAGTACGACCATGGACAGGGCGGCAGATACGCAGTATTTT.

This clonotype was detected many times. The chain links TRBV10-3 to TRBJ2-7, with D unclear. V was pared by 4 bases and J by 4 bases, with 5 bases between. The germline gives CDR1 ENHRY, CDR2 SYGVKD. This CDR3 has 11 residues. For the CDR3, the DNA is TGTGCCATCAGTGGCCAGTACGAGCAGTACTTC. Encoded protein: CAISGQYEQYF.

This clonotype was seen at least ten times. This rearrangement joins TRBV29-1 to TRBJ1-2; D may be TRBD1 (5 bases). Per the germline V gene, CDR1 is SQVTM and CDR2 is ANQGSEA. V was trimmed by 4 bases and J by 1 base, leaving 13 bases between them. The CDR3 has 14 residues. This CDR3 reads CSVVSRGLNYGYTF. The CDR3 coding sequence is TGCAGCGTTGTTTCGAGGGGCCTTAACTATGGCTACACCTTC.

The chain combines TRBV6-2 or TRBV6-3 with TRBJ2-1; TRBD2 matches 15 bases. V lost 4 bases and J lost 0; bases outside the gene matches: 13. From germline, CDR1 is MNHEY and CDR2 SVGEGT. The CDR3 covers 21 residues. The CDR3 region has the DNA TGTGCCAGCAGTTCCTTATGGACTAGCGGGAGGGCCTTGGGCTCCTACAATGAGCAGTTCTTC. Its translation: CASSSLWTSGRALGSYNEQFF.

The chain employs TRBV3-1 and TRBJ2-1, with TRBD2 matching 14 bases. CDR1 and CDR2 (germline): LGHDT, YNNKEL (reference sequence). V lost 4 bases, J lost 10 bases, and 6 bases stayed unmatched. The length of the CDR3 is 15 residues. This CDR3 reads CASSPQGTSGSEQFF. CDR3 bases: TGTGCCAGCAGCCCGCAGGGGACTAGCGGGAGCGAGCAGTTCTTC.

This sequence joins TRBV6-2 or TRBV6-3 and TRBJ2-3; no firm D call. This CDR3 region has 21 residues. V was trimmed by 0 bases and J by 0 bases, leaving 25 bases between them. Germline CDR1 MNHEY, CDR2 SVGEGT. The DNA of the CDR3 is TGTGCCAGCAGTTACTCGTCTACTATTGACTGGAAGTTTTCTAGCACAGATACGCAGTATTTT. Its translation is CASSYSSTIDWKFSSTDTQYF.

This clonotype was counted many times. The V call is TRBV5-5, the J call TRBJ1-1; D might be TRBD1 (6 bases). The CDR3 is made up of 17 amino acids. V dropped 4 bases and J dropped 3 bases, with 22 bases sitting between them. Germline CDR1 reads SGHKS; CDR2 reads YYEKEE (reference sequence). This CDR3 is CASSKGGTTVVDTEAFF. The CDR3 region has the DNA TGTGCCAGCAGCAAAGGGGGAACGACGGTGGTGGACACTGAAGCTTTCTTT.

As regards this clonotype: One junction end disagrees with the germline gene, perhaps due to a read error. The chain combines TRBV29-1 with TRBJ2-2; either TRBD1 or TRBD2 may supply D (5 bases each). The CDR3 length is 12 residues. Germline lookup yields CDR1 SQVTM and CDR2 ANQGSEA. Written as DNA, the CDR3 is TGCAGCGTTGCAGGCGCCACCGGGGACCTGTTTTTT. Protein product: CSVAGATGDLFF.

In its sample, this clonotype was seen a few times. The chain links TRBV5-5 to TRBJ1-4, with unresolved D. This CDR3 is 15 amino acids long. CDR1 is SGHKS, CDR2 YYEKEE, per germline (reference sequence). The V and J ends lost 5 bases and 8 bases respectively, with 19 bases between them. The CDR3 here is CASRPEQLAGEKLFF. CDR3 sequence (DNA): TGTGCCAGCAGACCCGAGCAACTCGCGGGAGAAAAACTGTTTTTT.

This clonotype was detected a few times. This chain connects TRBV6-5 to TRBJ1-4; weak D call: TRBD1 (6 bases). V lost 6 bases, J lost 2 bases, and 10 bases lay in between. This CDR3 is 14 amino acids long. Germline V CDR1 and CDR2: MNHEY, SVGAGI. Here the CDR3 reads CASRTGSTNEKLFF. In nucleotides, the CDR3 is TGTGCCAGCAGAACAGGGTCCACTAATGAAAAACTGTTTTTT.

The chain recombines TRBV25-1 with TRBJ2-5; D not resolved. The CDR3 is made up of 13 amino acids. CDR1 MGHDK and CDR2 SYGVNS come from the germline V gene. The V and J ends lost 11 bases and 3 bases respectively, with 16 bases between them. CDR3 DNA sequence: TGTGCCCGCACCGGGCGTGGGAAAGAGACCCAGTACTTC. It translates to CARTGRGKETQYF.

A few counts support this clonotype. The J gene is TRBJ2-3, the V gene TRBV6-2 or TRBV6-3; 8 bases match TRBD2. CDR1 is MNHEY and CDR2 is SVGEGT in the germline V gene. J was trimmed by 4 bases and V by 2 bases; bases with no gene match: 5. The CDR3 loop spans 15 amino acids. CDR3 bases: TGTGCCAGCAGTTACCCTGGACTAGCAGCAGATACGCAGTATTTT. Residues: CASSYPGLAADTQYF.

This clonotype was seen more than once but under ten times. The genes are TRBV6-2 or TRBV6-3 and TRBJ2-1; D is ambiguous. The germline CDR1 and CDR2 sequences are MNHEY and SVGEGT. The V gene lost 4 bases and the J gene lost 14 bases, with 12 bases spanning the gap. The CDR3 has 11 amino acids. The DNA for the CDR3 is TGTGCCAGCAGTTTTGTCGGACGGGAGTTCTTC. Residues: CASSFVGREFF.

The rearrangement joins TRBV15 to TRBJ1-2; 9 nucleotides align to TRBD1. V shed 5 bases and J 7 bases; nucleotides not matched to a gene: 11. CDR3 length: 15 residues. The V gene's germline CDR1 is LNHNV and CDR2 YYDKDF (reference sequence). CDR3 in DNA: TGTGCCACCAGCCCTGACCGGGACAGGGTTGGTGGCTACACCTTC. The encoded protein is CATSPDRDRVGGYTF.

The chain recombines TRBV11-2 with TRBJ2-5, with D possibly matching TRBD1 (5 bases). Trimming pared 5 bases from V and 5 bases from J, leaving 15 bases between. The CDR3 has 14 amino acids. Germline CDR1 SGHAT, CDR2 FQNNGV. The CDR3 bases are TGTGCCAGCAGCCCTATGGCAGGGCGGGAGACCCAGTACTTC. Translated: CASSPMAGRETQYF.

The chain couples TRBV20-1 to TRBJ2-7; weak D call: TRBD2 (5 bases). Trimming removed 1 base at V and 5 bases at J, with 18 bases between. The CDR3 is made up of 15 amino acids. Germline V gene sequence: CDR1 DFQATT, CDR2 SNEGSKA (reference sequence). CDR3 loop: CSARAPGLSPHEQYF. The CDR3 nucleotides are TGCAGTGCTAGAGCCCCCGGACTCTCCCCGCACGAGCAGTACTTC.

The genes are TRBV3-1 and TRBJ2-7; D is perhaps TRBD1 (5 bases). Trimming pared 1 base from V and 6 bases from J, leaving 13 bases between. Germline CDR1 is LGHDT and CDR2 is YNNKEL (reference sequence). The CDR3 length is 14 residues. The CDR3 DNA reads TGTGCCAGCAGCCAAGGGACATCGGTCCTCGAGCAGTACTTC. This sequence encodes CASSQGTSVLEQYF.

This clonotype was found many times. J is TRBJ2-7 and V is TRBV7-2; 10 positions agree with TRBD1. Germline V lookup: CDR1 SGHTA, CDR2 FQGNSA. CDR3 length equals 15 residues. The V segment lost 2 bases and the J segment 3 bases; nucleotides outside the gene matches: 4. This chain's CDR3 is CASSLYRDRGYEQYF. The CDR3 DNA sequence: TGTGCCAGCAGCTTATACCGGGACAGGGGCTACGAGCAGTACTTC.

The J gene is TRBJ1-1, the V gene TRBV5-1; 7 nucleotides line up with TRBD1. Germline-derived CDR1 and CDR2 are SGHRS and YFSETQ. V dropped 2 bases and J dropped 4; count of bases not matched to a gene: 8. The CDR3 extends over 15 amino acids. CDR3 loop: CASSLRQGECTEAFF. The DNA of the CDR3 is TGCGCCAGCAGCTTAAGACAGGGTGAGTGCACTGAAGCTTTCTTT.

The chain uses TRBV3-1 and TRBJ2-5; D is possibly TRBD2 (5 bases). The CDR3 is 16 residues long. V was trimmed by 6 bases and J by 2 bases, leaving 19 bases between them. CDR1 is LGHDT, CDR2 YNNKEL, per germline (reference sequence). This CDR3 is CASSTRVGSGQETQYF. As DNA, the CDR3 is TGTGCCAGCAGTACTCGTGTAGGGAGCGGACAAGAGACCCAGTACTTC.

This sequence joins TRBV3-1 and TRBJ2-7, with D maybe TRBD1 (5 bases). Germline values: CDR1 LGHDT, CDR2 YNNKEL (reference sequence). V was trimmed by 1 base and J by 3 bases, leaving 16 bases between them. CDR3 size: 16 residues. The CDR3 nucleotides are TGTGCCAGCAGCCAAGTTAAAGCTGGACACATCTACGAGCAGTACTTC. Its protein is CASSQVKAGHIYEQYF.

This clonotype was seen more than once but under ten times. This chain joins TRBV7-9 and TRBJ1-1, with TRBD1 identical over 7 bases. Germline V gene sequence: CDR1 SEHNR, CDR2 FQNEAQ (reference sequence). The CDR3 contains 14 residues. After removal of 4 bases from V and 1 base from J, the junction contained 3 bases not matched to a gene. CDR3: CASSSWDRNTEAFF. CDR3 sequence (DNA): TGTGCCAGCAGCTCCTGGGACAGGAACACTGAAGCTTTCTTT.

This clonotype was detected many times. J is TRBJ2-4 and V is TRBV10-3; D perhaps matches TRBD2 (6 bases). Germline values: CDR1 ENHRY, CDR2 SYGVKD. The CDR3 is made up of 13 amino acids. V lost 4 bases and J lost 5, with 9 bases in between. The DNA for the CDR3 is TGTGCCATCAGTGCGGAGGGGCAAAACATTCAGTACTTC. Its protein is CAISAEGQNIQYF.

This rearrangement joins TRBV10-2 to TRBJ1-5; D call uncertain. Deletions cut 6 bases from V and 2 bases from J, with 11 bases between. The V gene's germline CDR1 is WSHSY and CDR2 SAAADI. The CDR3 spans 14 residues. The DNA of the CDR3 is TGCGCCAGCAGCGATCCCTTCGGCAATCAGCCCCAGCATTTT. Amino acid sequence: CASSDPFGNQPQHF.